This T cell receptor (beta chain) originates from a study of T cell repertoires in cytomegalovirus infection. Study background: Indicated by public TCR beta signatures were CMV infection and matching HLA type.

This clonotype has a count of ten or more. From the reads, TCRdb called clonotypes with MiXCR, one entry per CDR3 protein. The sample consists of about 76,000 distinct CDR3 sequences, 3.7% of them appearing once. Trimming cost V 1 base and J 2 bases, with 10 bases left between them. Germline V gene data show CDR1 as SGHDT and CDR2 as YYEEEE. This CDR3 contains 15 residues. Sample: PBMCs. The TCR comes from a human donor in good health (CMV status not recorded). Some clones in this sample may be carry-over from other donors' samples. This chain connects TRBV5-6 to TRBJ2-1, with TRBD2 as a possible D gene (6 bases). In DNA form, the CDR3 reads TGTGCCAGCAGCTTGCGTGGGGGGACCTACAATGAGCAGTTCTTC. Amino acids: CASSLRGGTYNEQFF.